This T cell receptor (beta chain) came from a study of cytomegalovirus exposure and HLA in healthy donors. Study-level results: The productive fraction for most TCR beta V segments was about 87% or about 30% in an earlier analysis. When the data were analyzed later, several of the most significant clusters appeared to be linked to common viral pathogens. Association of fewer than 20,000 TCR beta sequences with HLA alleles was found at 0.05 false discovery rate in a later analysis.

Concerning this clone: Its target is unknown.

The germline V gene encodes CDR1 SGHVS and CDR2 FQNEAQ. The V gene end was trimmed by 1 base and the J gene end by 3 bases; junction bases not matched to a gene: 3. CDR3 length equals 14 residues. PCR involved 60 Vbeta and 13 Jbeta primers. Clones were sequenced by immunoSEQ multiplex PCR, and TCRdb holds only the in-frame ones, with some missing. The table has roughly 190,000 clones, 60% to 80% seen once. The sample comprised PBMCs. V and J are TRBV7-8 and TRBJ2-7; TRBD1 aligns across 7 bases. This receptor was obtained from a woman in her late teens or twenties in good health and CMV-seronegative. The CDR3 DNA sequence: TGTGCCAGCAGCTTAGGACAGGGCGGCTACGAGCAGTACTTC. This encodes CASSLGQGGYEQYF. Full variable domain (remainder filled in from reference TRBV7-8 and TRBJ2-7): GAGVSQSPRYKVAKRGQDVALRCDPISGHVSLFWYQQALGQGPEFLTYFQNEAQLDKSGLPSDRFFAERPEGSVSTLKIQRTQQEDSAVYLCASSLGQGGYEQYFGPGTRLTVT.